This T cell receptor beta chain originates from a study of cytomegalovirus exposure and HLA in healthy donors (dated by TCRdb to 2015 to 2018). Regarding the study in general: In an earlier analysis of about 560 of the donors, about 260 Gb of sequence data and approximately 120 million unique TCR beta sequences from about 179 million T cells were reported. Roughly 300 gigabases of sequencing data and 78 million or so unique TCR sequences were included in an early release covering roughly 700 HLA-typed donors. Among the roughly 400 genotyped donors, approximately 81% belonged to the genetic ancestry cluster associated with self-reported Caucasian donors. The study was designed to test whether signatures of past pathogen exposure could be identified by cataloging public T cell receptors. Using immunosequencing, the study profiled T cell repertoires from some 670 subjects and related those repertoires to cytomegalovirus serostatus. A separate validation cohort of some 130 different subjects was used in addition to the approximately 700-subject first cohort. The study combined high-throughput TCR immunosequencing, statistical association of individual TCRs with disease status, and machine learning to predict cytomegalovirus infection status. In a later analysis, previously published TCR beta repertoires from hundreds of donors were re-analyzed and high-resolution HLA genotyping was added so that TCR occurrence patterns could be studied. In the later analysis, no new phenotypic data were used to find candidate immune exposures; instead, reliance was placed on TCR beta sequences and their occurrence across donors. An earlier analysis of 587 of the donors used high-throughput TCR beta sequencing to judge whether each TCR beta V gene segment behaved as functional or pseudogenic. Donor age, sex, ethnicity and CMV serostatus were compiled together with the repertoire data. Genome-wide SNP genotypes for about 55% of the roughly 670 donors were used in a later genetic analysis, which treated that subset as a discovery cohort. Every discovery cohort repertoire had been produced on one sequencing platform. Class I and class II HLA loci were covered by the typing at four-digit resolution. Typing coverage differed by locus: A, B, C, DRB1 and DQB1 were typed in roughly 620-630 donors, DQA1 in roughly 500, DPA1 in some 570, and DPB1 in about 450. Four to six DR-DQ haplotypes were handled as single units for association and clustering because linkage in the cohort was strong. On average, over 200,000 unique TCR beta nucleotide sequences were sequenced per donor among some 420 genotyped donors of the cohort, with 15% to 20% of those sequences being non-productive. The study at large found these results: In an earlier analysis of over 550 of the donors, most TCR beta V segments were observed in productive rearrangements about 87% or about 30% of the time, broadly matching IMGT annotations. A later genetic analysis associated a missense DCLRE1C variant with V-gene and J-gene trimming of TCR beta chains, and an independent cohort replicated the association. Linkage disequilibrium might explain the correlated functional status among segregating V segments, but an unknown experimental factor could not be excluded. A later analysis associated 16,951 TCR beta sequences with specific HLA alleles at a false discovery rate of 0.05. Most TCR sequences were seen in very few donors, while some public TCRs were found in many individuals. A later analysis found that TCR association rates varied across HLA loci, with DRB1 alleles showing the most associated TCRs and HLA-C alleles the fewest. A further reported finding was that TCR beta sequences accurately predicted the HLA-A and HLA-B alleles for most subjects in the first cohort. Roughly uniform sequencing depth across donors was assumed in presence/absence analyses, although this assumption may not hold. According to a later genetic analysis, donors in an Asian-associated ancestry cluster had fewer N-insertions in productive TCRs than the approximately 630-donor mean. This cohort had only TCR beta chains sequenced, and the lack of alpha or paired-chain data limited which features could be detected. HLA typing was unavailable for some donors at each locus, so association tests used only the typed subset. A later analysis found that most CMV-associated TCR beta chains appeared HLA-restricted, with HLA associations seemingly driven largely by CMV exposure. In a later analysis, HLA-associated TCR beta chains showed more clonal expansion and lower generation probabilities than non-associated chains that were equally common. In a later analysis, several top co-occurrence clusters were reported to appear linked to parvovirus B19, influenza, CMV and Epstein-Barr virus. When HLA alleles, especially DR and DQ, strongly co-occurred, attributing TCR associations to individual alleles was difficult. Because counts were too low, roughly 16 rarely observed V segments, including chromosome 9 orphons, were left out of the earlier analysis of 587 of the donors. In vitro tests confirmed that a few of the cytomegalovirus-associated TCR beta chains recognize cytomegalovirus antigens. The authors suggested that the approach could potentially be extended to other disease states and immunological phenotypes. Some IMGT-functional V segments, including TRBV6-2 and TRBV6-3, could not be told apart with the 87-base-pair reads, so those segments were excluded. Cytomegalovirus status was reported to be diagnosed by the classifier with high specificity and sensitivity in both the original and validation cohorts. Immune exposure information for the cohort was limited to CMV serostatus. The study gave a list of 150 to 200 TCR beta chains associated with cytomegalovirus. A cluster of highly shared sequence variants was judged likely to be a technical artifact of the sequencing pipeline.

The cohort consisted of approximately 690 healthy bone marrow donors. At the time of sampling, every cohort member was nominally healthy, though immune exposures that went unrecorded were likely present. The donor tested CMV seropositive, placing the donor among the 289 seropositive members of the cohort. Each donor provided a peripheral blood sample, and peripheral blood mononuclear cells were used for TCR beta sequencing. The Qiagen DNeasy Blood Extraction Kit was used to extract genomic DNA from the blood cell samples. Of note for this clone: This clone's antigen is unknown. Per-base qualities were not stored, and no clone one base away is much larger. This sample also contains other DNA sequences that code for the same CDR3.

The library was prepared using the immunoSEQ multiplex PCR assay. A mixture of 60 forward primers for TCR Vbeta segments and 13 reverse primers for TCR Jbeta segments was used in the multiplex PCR. A multiplex PCR assay on genomic DNA amplified the CDR3 region of rearranged TCR beta genes. The amplified TCR beta libraries were sequenced on the Illumina HiSeq System as 87-base-pair reads. In the original analysis: A later analysis counted about 80 million unique TCR beta chains across the 640 or so repertoires, and 10 million to 11 million of these chains were shared by at least two donors. Raw reads were error-corrected and collapsed into unique sequences by a nearest-neighbor algorithm in which closely related sequences were merged to remove PCR and sequencing errors. To assign V, D and J gene segments, CDR3 sequences were aligned to IMGT reference sequences. For a sequence to be retained, a match of at least six nucleotides was required to both a V gene segment and a J gene segment. A rearrangement counted as productive if the CDR3 had no stop codons and remained in frame with V and J, and every other rearrangement counted as non-productive. Following IMGT convention, CDR3 was defined as the stretch from the second conserved V-encoded cysteine to the conserved J-encoded phenylalanine. The earlier analysis of fewer than 700 of the donors excluded sequences that lacked an unambiguous match to a single V gene segment. An earlier analysis of a few hundred of the donors called V segments functional above 56.7% productive rearrangements and segregating when the between-donor standard deviation exceeded 5%. A statistical classification framework was built for diagnosing cytomegalovirus status from the catalog of TCR beta chain sequences. In a later analysis, V and J genes were assigned by comparing TCR nucleotide sequences against IMGT/GENE-DB human TR gene sequences. The TCRdist pipeline was used in a later analysis to assign CDR3 sequences and most-parsimonious VDJ recombination scenarios. In a later analysis, each TCR beta chain was defined by its CDR3 amino acid sequence together with its V-gene family, and reads lacking a unique V-gene family were excluded. As a way to deal with suspected cross-contamination and a sequencing artifact, a later analysis dropped hundreds of nucleotide sequences that were highly shared and had low generation probability. A later analysis calculated a clonal expansion index for each public chain from normalized within-repertoire ranks of inferred template counts. In a later analysis, generation probabilities were computed with a VDJ recombination model fitted to out-of-frame rearrangements, and the resulting probabilities were checked against IGoR. In a later analysis, TCR-TCR, TCR-HLA and TCR-CMV co-occurrence was scored with hypergeometric tests, and a repertoire-size bias correction was applied to TCR pairs. In a later analysis, false discovery rates were estimated by permuting HLA or CMV assignments 20 times. In a later analysis, co-occurring TCRs were grouped using DBSCAN, with TCRdist sequence similarity added in when clustering inside HLA-allele-positive subsets. Co-occurrence clustering excluded repertoires with fewer than 30,000 or more than 120,000 public chains, plus five with anomalous nucleotide sharing. The clones in this table, taken by TCRdb from immuneACCESS, are in-frame only. Not every clone is retained; where verified, under half of the shortfall comes from an unresolved V gene, and the cause of the rest is unknown. Clonal size and the V and J genes are those of that table, whereas D and trimming came from the DNA. The sample table shows some 120,000 clones, and roughly 69% are seen once. Approximately 8.2% of the sample is in the top ten clones.

The germline V gene sets CDR1 to SGHRS and CDR2 to YFSETQ. The germline V end is reduced by 3 bases and the J end by 0 bases; junction bases left unmatched: 6. From cysteine to phenylalanine, the CDR3 is 15 amino acids long. Just the 45-base CDR3 DNA is kept, in frame starting at base 1. The specimen sequenced was PBMCs. The chain links TRBV5-1 with TRBJ2-7, with 7 central nucleotides matching TRBD1. The TCR originated in a woman aged 40-49 years in good health and CMV-seropositive. This receptor carries the CDR3 CASSSRGQSSYEQYF. The DNA is as follows: TGCGCCAGCAGCTCCAGGGGACAGAGCTCCTACGAGCAGTACTTC.